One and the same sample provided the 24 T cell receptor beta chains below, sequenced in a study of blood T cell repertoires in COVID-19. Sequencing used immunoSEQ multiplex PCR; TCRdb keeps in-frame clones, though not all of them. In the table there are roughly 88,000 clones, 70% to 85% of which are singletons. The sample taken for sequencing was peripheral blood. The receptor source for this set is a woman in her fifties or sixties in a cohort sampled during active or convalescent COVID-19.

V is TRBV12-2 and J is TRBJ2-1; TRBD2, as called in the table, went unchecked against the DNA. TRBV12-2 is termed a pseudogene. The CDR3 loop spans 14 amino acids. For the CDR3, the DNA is TGTGCAAGTCGCTTAGAAGGTCAACGGGATGAGCAGTTCTTC. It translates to CASRLEGQRDEQFF.

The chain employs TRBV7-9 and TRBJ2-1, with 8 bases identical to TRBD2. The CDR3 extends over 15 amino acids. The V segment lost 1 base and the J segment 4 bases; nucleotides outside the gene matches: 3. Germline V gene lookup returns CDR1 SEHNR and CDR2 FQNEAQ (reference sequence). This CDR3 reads CASSLVPSGYNEQFF. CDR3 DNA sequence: TGTGCCAGCAGCTTAGTCCCTAGCGGGTACAATGAGCAGTTCTTC.

CDR3 DNA sequence: TGTGCCAGCAGTTTTGGACAGGGGGCGGCTAATTCACCCCTCCACTTT. Translating gives CASSFGQGAANSPLHF. The chain links TRBV6-5 to TRBJ1-6; 11 nucleotides match TRBD1. The CDR3 contains 16 residues. Germline lookup yields CDR1 MNHEY and CDR2 SVGAGI. With 4 bases clipped from V and 6 bases from J, the junction kept 5 bases outside the gene matches.

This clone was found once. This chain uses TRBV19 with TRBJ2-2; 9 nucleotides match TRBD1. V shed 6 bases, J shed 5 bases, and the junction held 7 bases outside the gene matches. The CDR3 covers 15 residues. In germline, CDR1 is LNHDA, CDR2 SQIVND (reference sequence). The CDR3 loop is CASRNRGPGTGELFF. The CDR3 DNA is TGTGCCAGTAGAAACAGGGGGCCGGGAACCGGGGAGCTGTTTTTT.

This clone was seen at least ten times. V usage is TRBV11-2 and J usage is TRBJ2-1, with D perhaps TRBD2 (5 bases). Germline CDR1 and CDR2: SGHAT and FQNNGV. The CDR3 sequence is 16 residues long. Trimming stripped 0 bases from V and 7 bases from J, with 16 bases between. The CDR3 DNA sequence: TGTGCCAGCAGCTTAGATACCCGACTAATGGGAAATGAGCAGTTCTTC. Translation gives CASSLDTRLMGNEQFF. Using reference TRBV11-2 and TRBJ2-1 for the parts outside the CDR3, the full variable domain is EAGVAQSPRYKIIEKRQSVAFWCNPISGHATLYWYQQILGQGPKLLIQFQNNGVVDDSQLPKDRFSAERLKGVDSTLKIQPAKLEDSAVYLCASSLDTRLMGNEQFFGPGTRLTVL.

The CDR3 DNA reads as TGTGCCAGCAGCTTGGGGGGCCTTAGGGGGACTGAAGCTTTCTTT. It translates to CASSLGGLRGTEAFF. This sequence joins TRBV5-5 and TRBJ1-1, with D possibly TRBD1 on 6 matching bases. V dropped 0 bases and J dropped 5 bases, with 14 bases sitting between them. The CDR3 is made up of 15 amino acids. CDR1 and CDR2 (germline): SGHKS, YYEKEE (reference sequence).

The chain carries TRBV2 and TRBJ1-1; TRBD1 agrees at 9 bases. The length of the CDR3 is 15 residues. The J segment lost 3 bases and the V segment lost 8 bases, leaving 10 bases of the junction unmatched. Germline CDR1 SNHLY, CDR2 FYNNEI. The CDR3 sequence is CASVPPGQGDTEAFF. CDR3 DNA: TGTGCCAGCGTACCCCCGGGACAGGGTGACACTGAAGCTTTCTTT.

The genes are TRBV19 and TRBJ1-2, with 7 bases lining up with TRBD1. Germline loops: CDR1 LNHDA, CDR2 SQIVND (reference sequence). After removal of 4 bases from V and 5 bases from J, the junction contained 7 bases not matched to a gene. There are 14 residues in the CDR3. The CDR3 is CASSTQQGRYGYTF. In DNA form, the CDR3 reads TGTGCCAGTAGTACCCAACAGGGGAGGTATGGCTACACCTTC. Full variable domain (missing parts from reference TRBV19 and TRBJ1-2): DGGITQSPKYLFRKEGQNVTLSCEQNLNHDAMYWYRQDPGQGLRLIYYSQIVNDFQKGDIAEGYSVSREKKESFPLTVTSAQKNPTAFYLCASSTQQGRYGYTFGSGTRLTVV.

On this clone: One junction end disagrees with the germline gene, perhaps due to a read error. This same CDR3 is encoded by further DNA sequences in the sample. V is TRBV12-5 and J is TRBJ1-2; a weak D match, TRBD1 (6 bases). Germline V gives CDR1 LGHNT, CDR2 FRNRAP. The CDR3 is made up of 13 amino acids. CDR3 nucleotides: TGTGCTAGCGGTTTGAGGCAGGGGAAAGGCTACACCTTC. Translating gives CASGLRQGKGYTF.

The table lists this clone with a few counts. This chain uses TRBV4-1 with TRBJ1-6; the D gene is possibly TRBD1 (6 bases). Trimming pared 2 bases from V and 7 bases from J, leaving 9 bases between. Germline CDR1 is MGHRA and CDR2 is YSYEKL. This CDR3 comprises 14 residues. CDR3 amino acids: CASSQQTGNSPLHF. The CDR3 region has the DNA TGCGCCAGCAGCCAACAAACAGGGAATTCACCCCTCCACTTT.

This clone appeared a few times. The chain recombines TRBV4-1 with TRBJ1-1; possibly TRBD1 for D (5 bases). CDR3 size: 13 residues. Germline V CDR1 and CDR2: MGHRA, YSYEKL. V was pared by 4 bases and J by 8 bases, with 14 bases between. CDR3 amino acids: CASSPRTPGEAFF. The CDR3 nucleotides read TGCGCCAGCAGCCCCCGGACACCTGGAGAAGCTTTCTTT.

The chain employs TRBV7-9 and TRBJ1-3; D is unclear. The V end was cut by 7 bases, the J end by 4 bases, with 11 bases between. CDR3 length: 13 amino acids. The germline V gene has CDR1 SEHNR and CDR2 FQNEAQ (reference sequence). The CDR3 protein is CASTRGDGNTIYF. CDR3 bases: TGTGCCAGCACTCGGGGTGACGGAAACACCATATATTTT.

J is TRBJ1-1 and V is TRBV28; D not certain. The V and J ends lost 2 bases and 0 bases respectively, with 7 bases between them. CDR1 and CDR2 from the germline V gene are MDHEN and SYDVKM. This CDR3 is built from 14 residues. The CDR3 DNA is TGTGCCAGCAGTTTAGGTACAGTGAACACTGAAGCTTTCTTT. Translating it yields CASSLGTVNTEAFF.

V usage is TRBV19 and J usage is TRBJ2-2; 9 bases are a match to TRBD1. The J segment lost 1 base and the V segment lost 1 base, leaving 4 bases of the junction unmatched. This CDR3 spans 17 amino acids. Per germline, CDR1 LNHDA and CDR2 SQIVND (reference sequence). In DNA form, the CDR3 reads TGTGCCAGTAGTATAGGCCCGGGACAGGGGAACACCGGGGAGCTGTTTTTT. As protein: CASSIGPGQGNTGELFF.

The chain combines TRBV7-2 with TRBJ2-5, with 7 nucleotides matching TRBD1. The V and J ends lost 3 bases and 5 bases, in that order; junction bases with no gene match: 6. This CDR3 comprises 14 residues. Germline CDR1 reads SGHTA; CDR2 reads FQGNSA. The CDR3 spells CASSFLQGLETQYF. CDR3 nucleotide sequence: TGTGCCAGCAGCTTCCTACAGGGGCTGGAGACCCAGTACTTC.

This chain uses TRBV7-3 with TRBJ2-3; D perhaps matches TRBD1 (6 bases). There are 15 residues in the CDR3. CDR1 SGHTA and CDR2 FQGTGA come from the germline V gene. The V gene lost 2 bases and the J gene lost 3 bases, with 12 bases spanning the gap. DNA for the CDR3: TGTGCCAGCAGCTTAGCAGGGGTCGAAACAGATACGCAGTATTTT. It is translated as CASSLAGVETDTQYF.

The CDR3 protein is CASSYWTGAFNQPQHF. DNA for the CDR3: TGTGCCAGCAGTTACTGGACAGGGGCATTCAATCAGCCCCAGCATTTT. The V gene is TRBV6-2 or TRBV6-3, the J gene TRBJ1-5, with 9 bases identical to TRBD1. V shed 1 base and J 3 bases; nucleotides not matched to a gene: 4. This CDR3 has 16 amino acids. The germline CDR1 and CDR2 sequences are MNHEY and SVGEGT.

As DNA, the CDR3 is TGTGCCAGCAGCTTAAGTAGAGGCAGCCTAGCCAAAAACATTCAGTACTTC. Protein product: CASSLSRGSLAKNIQYF. This chain uses TRBV7-9 with TRBJ2-4, with unresolved D. The CDR3 runs 17 residues. CDR1 is SEHNR and CDR2 is FQNEAQ in the germline V gene (reference sequence). V lost 2 bases, J lost 0 bases, and 14 bases lay in between.

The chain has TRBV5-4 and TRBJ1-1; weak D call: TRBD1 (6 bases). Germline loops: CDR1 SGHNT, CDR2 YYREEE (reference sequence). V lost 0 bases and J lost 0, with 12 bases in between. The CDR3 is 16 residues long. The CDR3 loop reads CASSLAGGRVNTEAFF. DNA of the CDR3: TGTGCCAGCAGCTTGGCTGGGGGCCGAGTGAACACTGAAGCTTTCTTT.

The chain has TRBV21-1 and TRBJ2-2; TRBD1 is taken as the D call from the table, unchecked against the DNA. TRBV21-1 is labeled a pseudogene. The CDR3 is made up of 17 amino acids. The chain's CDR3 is CASSTRTGDSNTGELFF. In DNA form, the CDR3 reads TGTGCCAGCAGCACCCGGACAGGGGACTCGAACACCGGGGAGCTGTTTTTT.

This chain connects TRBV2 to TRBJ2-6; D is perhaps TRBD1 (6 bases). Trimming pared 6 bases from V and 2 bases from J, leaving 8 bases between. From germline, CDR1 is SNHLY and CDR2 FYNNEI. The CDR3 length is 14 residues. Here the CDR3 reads CASSAGAGANVLTF. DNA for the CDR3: TGTGCCAGCAGCGCAGGGGCTGGGGCCAACGTCCTGACTTTC.

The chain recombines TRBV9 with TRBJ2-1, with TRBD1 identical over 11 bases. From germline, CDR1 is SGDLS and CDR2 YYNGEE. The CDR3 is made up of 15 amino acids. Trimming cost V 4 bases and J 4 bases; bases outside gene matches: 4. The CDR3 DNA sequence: TGTGCCAGCAGCTCCGGACAGGGGGCTTACAATGAGCAGTTCTTC. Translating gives CASSSGQGAYNEQFF.

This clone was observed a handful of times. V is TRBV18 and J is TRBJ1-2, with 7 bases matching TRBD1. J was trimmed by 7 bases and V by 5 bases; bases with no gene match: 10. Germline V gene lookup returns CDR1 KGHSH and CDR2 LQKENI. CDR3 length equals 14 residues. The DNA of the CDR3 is TGTGCCAGCTCATCGGACCGGGACAGTAGTGGCTACACCTTC. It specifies CASSSDRDSSGYTF.

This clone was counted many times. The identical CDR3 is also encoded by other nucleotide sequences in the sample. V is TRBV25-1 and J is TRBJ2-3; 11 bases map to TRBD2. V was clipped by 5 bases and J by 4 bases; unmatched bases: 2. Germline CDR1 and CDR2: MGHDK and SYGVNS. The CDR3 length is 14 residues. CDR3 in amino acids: CASSPSGGSDTQYF. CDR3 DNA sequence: TGTGCCAGCAGTCCTAGCGGGGGGTCAGATACGCAGTATTTT.